Listed below are T cell receptor beta chains from one sample, sequenced in a study of neurological immune-mediated disorders. MiXCR, run by TCRdb on the 5' RACE reads, gives a single entry per CDR3 protein. Of some 57,000 distinct CDR3 sequences in the sample, under 3.5% are singletons; the top ten hold approximately 7.1%. The material sequenced was PBMCs. These receptors were collected from a woman aged 60-75 years with multiple sclerosis. The CDR3 runs from the conserved cysteine through the conserved F or W. The D gene is left open where the match is weak. The listing skips clone size in some rows; elsewhere it reads once, few, many or a size class.

v_call	j_call	clone_size	d_call	cdr3_aa	cdr3_nt
TRBV7-9	TRBJ2-2	many	TRBD2	CASSLPGGGMQTGELFF	TGTGCCAGCAGCTTGCCGGGAGGGGGGATGCAGACCGGGGAGCTGTTTTTT
TRBV4-1	TRBJ1-6	many	TRBD1	CASSQAGTGNSPLHF	TGCGCCAGCAGCCAAGCAGGGACAGGGAATTCACCCCTCCACTTT
TRBV20-1	TRBJ2-7	many	.	CSAHGIPREYF	TGCAGTGCCCACGGAATTCCTCGGGAGTACTTC
TRBV12-3/TRBV12-4	TRBJ2-5	many	TRBD1	CASSSQGALLQETQYF	TGTGCCAGCAGTTCACAGGGGGCGCTTCTGCAAGAGACCCAGTACTTC
TRBV7-2	TRBJ2-7	many	TRBD2	CASSLGWGGTPYEQYF	TGTGCCAGCAGCTTAGGGTGGGGGGGTACTCCCTACGAGCAGTACTTC
TRBV7-9	TRBJ2-7	many	.	CASSLGGTGPLYEQYF	TGTGCCAGCAGCCTAGGAGGTACAGGACCTCTCTACGAGCAGTACTTC
TRBV20-1	TRBJ2-3	many	.	CSARWGTDTQYF	TGCAGTGCTAGGTGGGGGACAGATACGCAGTATTTT
TRBV12-3/TRBV12-4	TRBJ2-6	few	TRBD1	CASSEQGALRGANVLTF	TGTGCCAGCAGTGAACAGGGGGCATTGAGGGGGGCCAACGTCCTGACTTTC
TRBV20-1	TRBJ2-3	many	TRBD1	CSATTDREVWTDTQYF	TGCAGTGCCACCACGGACAGGGAGGTTTGGACAGATACGCAGTATTTT
TRBV5-1	TRBJ2-1	many	TRBD2	CASSRGTSGNNEQFF	TGCGCCAGCAGCCGAGGGACTAGCGGGAACAATGAGCAGTTCTTC
TRBV27	TRBJ2-7	many	.	CASSLVAGAGYEQYF	TGTGCCAGCAGTTTAGTGGCGGGGGCAGGCTACGAGCAGTACTTC
TRBV18	TRBJ1-4	many	TRBD1	CASSKGQLEKLFF	TGTGCCAGCTCGAAGGGACAGCTAGAAAAACTGTTTTTT
TRBV5-1	TRBJ2-5	many	TRBD2	CASSHLAGEETQYF	TGCGCCAGCAGCCACCTAGCGGGAGAAGAGACCCAGTACTTC
TRBV11-1	TRBJ2-1	many	TRBD2	CASSTGTSGTYNEQFF	TGTGCCAGCAGCACCGGGACTAGCGGGACATACAATGAGCAGTTCTTC
TRBV6-2/TRBV6-3	TRBJ1-2	many	.	CASSYSALAHTF	TGTGCCAGCAGTTACTCCGCCTTAGCACACACCTTC
TRBV7-2	TRBJ2-5	many	.	CASSFTIQETQYF	TGTGCCAGCAGCTTCACTATACAAGAGACCCAGTACTTC
TRBV7-9	TRBJ2-7	many	.	CASSLKGYEQYF	TGTGCCAGCAGCTTAAAAGGGTACGAGCAGTACTTC
TRBV29-1	TRBJ1-6	many	TRBD1	CSVATGTGNSPLHF	TGCAGCGTTGCGACAGGGACGGGTAATTCACCCCTCCACTTT
TRBV20-1	TRBJ2-5	many	TRBD2	CSINGGDLGTQYF	TGCAGTATAAACGGGGGGGACCTGGGGACCCAGTACTTC
TRBV6-5	TRBJ2-2	many	TRBD2	CASSRNSPGLISGELFF	TGTGCCAGCAGTCGGAACTCACCGGGACTAATATCCGGGGAGCTGTTTTTT
TRBV12-3/TRBV12-4	TRBJ2-3	many	.	CASSQGLNTDTQYF	TGTGCCAGCAGTCAGGGGCTGAACACAGATACGCAGTATTTT
TRBV4-1	TRBJ2-4	many	.	CASSHLQSGQLAKNIQYF	TGCGCCAGCAGCCACCTTCAATCGGGCCAGCTAGCCAAAAACATTCAGTACTTC
TRBV28	TRBJ2-7	many	.	CASSSLKQYF	TGTGCCAGCAGCTCGTTGAAGCAGTACTTC
TRBV20-1	TRBJ2-7	many	TRBD2	CSARSPPTSGLKYEQYF	TGCAGTGCTAGATCCCCCCCTACTAGCGGGCTAAAATACGAGCAGTACTTC
TRBV27	TRBJ1-6	many	TRBD1	CASSLDRVSPLHF	TGTGCCAGCAGTTTAGACAGGGTTTCACCCCTCCACTTT
TRBV28	TRBJ1-1	many	.	CASSLFPGQAEAFF	TGTGCCAGCAGTTTATTCCCCGGGCAGGCTGAAGCTTTCTTT
TRBV3-1	TRBJ2-1	many	TRBD2	CASSLAGAGNEQFF	TGTGCCAGCAGCCTAGCGGGAGCGGGCAATGAGCAGTTCTTC
TRBV6-2/TRBV6-3	TRBJ2-1	many	.	CASSYSSPRASSYNEQFF	TGTGCCAGCAGTTACTCGAGCCCTCGGGCCAGCTCCTACAATGAGCAGTTCTTC
TRBV5-1	TRBJ2-3	many	.	CASSPSLGTDTQYF	TGCGCCAGCAGCCCCTCCCTGGGCACAGATACGCAGTATTTT
TRBV20-1	TRBJ1-1	many	.	CSARGDVGNLEAFF	TGCAGTGCTAGGGGGGACGTTGGTAACCTTGAAGCTTTCTTT
TRBV5-1	TRBJ1-2	many	.	CASSWTGQGYTF	TGCGCCAGCAGCTGGACGGGTCAGGGCTACACCTTC
TRBV5-1	TRBJ2-7	many	.	CASSLEFAAYEQYF	TGCGCCAGCAGCTTGGAATTCGCGGCCTACGAGCAGTACTTC
TRBV14	TRBJ2-1	many	.	CASSQVNEQFF	TGTGCCAGCAGCCAAGTAAACGAGCAGTTCTTC
TRBV2	TRBJ2-5	many	TRBD2	CASSVSSGWQTQYF	TGTGCCAGCAGTGTCTCTAGCGGTTGGCAGACCCAGTACTTC
TRBV5-1	TRBJ2-5	many	.	CASSQVGASVMDTQYF	TGCGCCAGCAGCCAAGTAGGGGCTAGCGTGATGGACACCCAGTACTTC
TRBV3-1	TRBJ2-5	many	TRBD2	CASSQSGGVETQYF	TGTGCCAGCAGCCAGAGCGGGGGGGTGGAGACCCAGTACTTC
TRBV5-1	TRBJ2-1	many	.	CASSLTVAYNEQFF	TGCGCCAGCAGCTTGACGGTGGCCTACAATGAGCAGTTCTTC
TRBV6-5	TRBJ2-1	many	.	CASSYLSSYNEQFF	TGTGCCAGCAGTTACCTCAGCTCCTACAATGAGCAGTTCTTC
TRBV9	TRBJ2-1	.	TRBD2	CASRRGSGASDEQFF	TGTGCCAGTAGGAGGGGTAGCGGGGCTTCCGATGAGCAGTTCTTC